This T cell receptor beta chain derives from a study of blood T cell repertoires in COVID-19. Authors' data handling: Estimation of nucleated cell counts relied on the amplification of reference gene primers. The repertoire was sequenced with immunoSEQ multiplex PCR; TCRdb's copy has only in-frame clones and lacks some. V and J calls and clone size come straight from that table; D and trimming were deduced from the DNA. Among 300,000 to 400,000 clones listed, roughly 86% were seen once. Deletions cut 0 bases from V and 6 bases from J, with 15 bases between. CDR1 is SGHRS, CDR2 YFSETQ, per germline. The CDR3 loop spans 15 amino acids. Patients of the Seattle cohort, enrolled during active infection, were followed longitudinally.

The chain has TRBV5-1 and TRBJ1-1; tentatively, D is TRBD1 (5 bases). The receptor's source is a woman in her 70s with COVID-19, enrolled during active disease. Specimen: peripheral blood. In nucleotides, the CDR3 is TGCGCCAGCAGCTTGGTCCCTGGGGGGGACGCTGAAGCTTTCTTT. Translated: CASSLVPGGDAEAFF. Variable domain in full (rest from reference TRBV5-1 and TRBJ1-1): KAGVTQTPRYLIKTRGQQVTLSCSPISGHRSVSWYQQTPGQGLQFLFEYFSETQRNKGNFPGRFSGRQFSNSRSEMNVSTLELGDSALYLCASSLVPGGDAEAFFGQGTRLTVV.